A single sample is the source of the 28 T cell receptor beta chains below, sequenced in a study of blood T cell repertoires in COVID-19. Measured with immunoSEQ multiplex PCR; TCRdb has only the in-frame clones, and not every one. The table has approximately 59,000 clones, around 89% seen once. Material for sequencing was peripheral blood. These receptors were collected from a human donor in a cohort sampled during active COVID-19.

This clone was seen only once. CDR3 sequence (DNA): TGTGCCAGCAGTGACGCGATCGGGGTCCGGGACACTGAAGCTTTCTTT. It is translated as CASSDAIGVRDTEAFF. V gene TRBV6-2 or TRBV6-3 combines with J gene TRBJ1-1; D gene unclear. The CDR3 covers 16 residues. V lost 5 bases and J lost 3, with 19 bases in between. Germline CDR1 and CDR2: MNHEY and SVGEGT.

V usage is TRBV5-8 and J usage is TRBJ1-4, with TRBD1 identical over 7 bases. CDR3 size: 15 residues. Unmatched junction bases numbered 13, after V lost 4 bases and J lost 10 bases. The germline V gene encodes CDR1 SGHTS and CDR2 YDEGEE. The CDR3: CASSQHQGESVKLFF. The CDR3 DNA sequence: TGTGCCAGCAGCCAACACCAGGGGGAATCGGTAAAACTGTTTTTT.

The CDR3 sequence: CAWRGQGPNEKLFF. The CDR3 region has the DNA TGTGCCTGGAGAGGACAGGGGCCAAATGAAAAACTGTTTTTT. The V and J genes are TRBV30 and TRBJ1-4, with 9 bases aligning to TRBD1. Trimming at V came to 3 bases and at J to 5 bases, leaving 4 bases not matched to a gene. Germline CDR1 and CDR2: GTSNPN and SVGIG (reference sequence). CDR3 length: 14 amino acids.

The chain carries TRBV10-3 and TRBJ2-2; 7 positions match TRBD1. Germline V gives CDR1 ENHRY, CDR2 SYGVKD. Germline trimming cut 9 bases from V and 4 bases from J; bases unmatched to any gene: 8. CDR3 length: 14 residues. The CDR3 is CAISGTAPTGELFF. As DNA, the CDR3 is TGTGCCATTTCCGGGACAGCGCCCACCGGGGAGCTGTTTTTT.

This chain connects TRBV18 to TRBJ2-7, with D unresolved. The CDR3 is 14 amino acids. The germline CDR1 and CDR2 sequences are KGHSH and LQKENI. V was cut by 6 bases and J by 2 bases, with 14 bases left in between. CDR3 sequence (DNA): TGTGCCAGCTCCTTCAGTGAGGAAGCCTACGAGCAGTACTTC. The encoded protein is CASSFSEEAYEQYF.

The V gene is TRBV28, the J gene TRBJ2-4; 9 bases are a match to TRBD1. With V trimmed by 5 bases and J by 3 bases, 11 bases remained unmatched. The CDR3 sequence is 17 residues long. The germline CDR1 and CDR2 sequences are MDHEN and SYDVKM. The CDR3 loop is CASSPRDRVRGKNIQYF. CDR3 sequence (DNA): TGTGCCAGCAGTCCCCGGGACAGGGTTCGGGGCAAAAACATTCAGTACTTC.

In DNA form, the CDR3 reads TGTGCCAGCAGCCGGGGACAGAGGACGAAGGATGAGCAGTTCTTC. This codes for CASSRGQRTKDEQFF. J is TRBJ2-1 and V is TRBV11-3; 7 nucleotides match TRBD1. CDR3 length: 15 residues. The J segment lost 8 bases and the V segment lost 5 bases, leaving 12 bases of the junction unmatched. Germline CDR1 and CDR2: SGHNT and YENEEA.

The chain couples TRBV11-2 to TRBJ2-5; D call uncertain. CDR3 length: 14 amino acids. Germline loops: CDR1 SGHAT, CDR2 FQNNGV. The ends were cut back, 3 bases at V and 3 bases at J, with 11 bases in the middle. The CDR3 reads CASSLSQSEETQYF. In DNA form, the CDR3 reads TGTGCCAGCAGCTTGAGTCAAAGCGAAGAGACCCAGTACTTC.

CDR3 residues: CASSQAMRQYF. The CDR3 coding sequence is TGTGCCAGCAGCCAAGCCATGCGGCAGTACTTC. The gene calls are TRBV3-1 (or the pseudogene TRBV3-2) and TRBJ2-7; D is undetermined. The CDR3 has 11 amino acids. Germline CDR1 and CDR2: LGHDT and YNNKEL (reference sequence). The V end was cut by 1 base, the J end by 9 bases, with 7 bases between.

The genes are TRBV7-9 and TRBJ1-2; a weak D match, TRBD1 (6 bases). Germline CDR1 SEHNR, CDR2 FQNEAQ (reference sequence). The CDR3 contains 13 residues. Deletions cut 5 bases from V and 8 bases from J, with 15 bases between. This chain's CDR3 is CASSPLRGGGYTF. In DNA form, the CDR3 reads TGTGCCAGCAGCCCGCTCAGGGGAGGGGGCTACACCTTC.

V gene TRBV9 combines with J gene TRBJ1-6, with 7 nucleotides matching TRBD1. V gave up 2 bases and J gave up 5 bases; unmatched junction bases: 1. The CDR3 is 14 residues long. The V gene's germline CDR1 is SGDLS and CDR2 YYNGEE. CDR3 protein: CASSVGTDNSPLHF. Here the CDR3 DNA reads TGTGCCAGCAGCGTGGGGACAGATAATTCACCCCTCCACTTT.

The rearrangement links TRBV11-3 to TRBJ2-3, with D uncertain. This CDR3 has 14 residues. V was trimmed by 4 bases and J by 3 bases, leaving 11 bases between them. Looked up from germline, CDR1 is SGHNT and CDR2 is YENEEA. DNA for the CDR3: TGTGCCAGCAGCTCCAGCGCCGTGACAGATACGCAGTATTTT. Translated, it gives CASSSSAVTDTQYF. Full variable domain (missing parts from reference TRBV11-3 and TRBJ2-3): EAGVVQSPRYKIIEKKQPVAFWCNPISGHNTLYWYLQNLGQGPELLIRYENEEAVDDSQLPKDRFSAERLKGVDSTLKIQPAELGDSAVYLCASSSSAVTDTQYFGPGTRLTVL.

This chain links TRBV12-5 with TRBJ2-1, with 7 bases identical to TRBD1. Germline-derived CDR1 and CDR2 are LGHNT and FRNRAP. Trimming cost V 4 bases and J 4 bases; bases outside gene matches: 7. The CDR3 loop spans 15 amino acids. CDR3 in amino acids: CASGYGQVKYNEQFF. The CDR3 DNA follows: TGTGCTAGTGGTTACGGACAGGTCAAATACAATGAGCAGTTCTTC.

The genes are TRBV11-2 and TRBJ2-1; D possibly corresponds to TRBD2 (6 bases). The CDR3 is 15 amino acids. The V and J ends lost 8 bases and 6 bases respectively, with 20 bases between them. CDR1 SGHAT and CDR2 FQNNGV come from the germline V gene. This CDR3 reads CASGRLRGTTNEQFF. For the CDR3, the DNA is TGTGCCAGCGGTCGCCTACGGGGGACGACCAATGAGCAGTTCTTC.

CDR3 protein: CAISASGTSGEETQYF. The CDR3 coding sequence is TGTGCCATCAGTGCTTCTGGGACTAGCGGGGAAGAGACCCAGTACTTC. The chain links TRBV10-3 to TRBJ2-5, with 13 bases lining up with TRBD2. This CDR3 has 16 residues. Germline CDR1 reads ENHRY; CDR2 reads SYGVKD. J gave up 3 bases and V 4 bases, and 5 bases lay outside the gene matches.

CDR3 residues: CASSYQGATEAFF. The CDR3 DNA sequence: TGTGCCAGCAGCTACCAGGGGGCAACTGAAGCTTTCTTT. The rearrangement uses TRBV12-3 or TRBV12-4 and TRBJ1-1; 8 nucleotides agree with TRBD1. With 6 bases clipped from V and 5 bases from J, the junction kept 5 bases outside the gene matches. The CDR3 is 13 amino acids.

The rearrangement joins TRBV7-2 to TRBJ2-7; D is unresolved. The germline V gene encodes CDR1 SGHTA and CDR2 FQGNSA. This CDR3 has 14 residues. V shed 1 base and J shed 2 bases, with 9 bases lying between them. The chain's CDR3 is CASSLEPTPYEQYF. CDR3 DNA sequence: TGTGCCAGCAGCTTAGAACCTACTCCCTACGAGCAGTACTTC.

The chain combines TRBV21-1 with TRBJ2-7; no DNA check was done on the table's D call, TRBD1. TRBV21-1 is tagged as a pseudogene. The CDR3 has 12 amino acids. The CDR3 here is CASLTVSYEQYF. As DNA, the CDR3 is TGTGCCAGCCTGACAGTATCCTACGAGCAGTACTTC.

This chain joins TRBV18 and TRBJ1-6; 7 positions agree with TRBD1. The germline V gene has CDR1 KGHSH and CDR2 LQKENI. This CDR3 region has 16 residues. Germline trimming cut 1 base from V and 14 bases from J; bases unmatched to any gene: 14. The CDR3 sequence: CASSPQEGAGVAALHF. CDR3 DNA: TGTGCCAGCTCACCACAGGAGGGGGCCGGGGTGGCGGCCCTCCACTTT.

The chain uses TRBV12-3 or TRBV12-4 and TRBJ2-2; a weak D match, TRBD2 (6 bases). CDR3 length: 13 amino acids. V lost 8 bases, J lost 6 bases, and 13 bases lay in between. The CDR3 protein is CASLLWGAGELFF. CDR3 sequence (DNA): TGTGCCAGCCTCCTTTGGGGGGCCGGGGAGCTGTTTTTT.

The chain carries TRBV9 and TRBJ2-5, with TRBD2 as a possible D gene (7 bases). The germline gives CDR1 SGDLS, CDR2 YYNGEE. CDR3 length: 13 residues. V shed 3 bases and J shed 5 bases, with 11 bases lying between them. The CDR3 DNA follows: TGTGCCAGCAGCGCGGGGGGCTGGGAGACCCAGTACTTC. Translating it yields CASSAGGWETQYF.

V gene TRBV9 combines with J gene TRBJ2-1; 10 nucleotides align to TRBD2. Germline V gives CDR1 SGDLS, CDR2 YYNGEE. The trim removed 0 bases at V and 4 bases at J, leaving 1 base unmatched. This CDR3 region has 15 residues. The CDR3 nucleotides read TGTGCCAGCAGCGTAGTAGCGGGGGGTTACAATGAGCAGTTCTTC. Encoded protein: CASSVVAGGYNEQFF.

The chain has TRBV2 and TRBJ1-1; possible D gene TRBD1, 5 bases. V lost 0 bases to trimming and J lost 11 bases, with 13 bases between them. Germline assignment: CDR1 SNHLY and CDR2 FYNNEI. The CDR3 covers 13 residues. DNA for the CDR3: TGTGCCAGCAGTGAAGCGCCCCGGGGGGGGGCTTTCTTT. It is translated as CASSEAPRGGAFF.

The chain joins TRBV7-3 to TRBJ2-1; TRBD1 matches 9 bases. The V and J ends lost 5 bases and 5 bases, in that order; junction bases with no gene match: 7. The CDR3 totals 15 residues. Germline V gene sequence: CDR1 SGHTA, CDR2 FQGTGA. The CDR3 DNA follows: TGTGCCAGCAGCCCAAGGGGACAGGGAAACAATGAGCAGTTCTTC. Translation gives CASSPRGQGNNEQFF.

V usage is TRBV11-2 and J usage is TRBJ2-7; TRBD1 is a possible D gene (6 bases). V was shortened by 4 bases and J by 2 bases, with 15 bases between the two germline ends. This CDR3 has 15 amino acids. In germline, CDR1 is SGHAT, CDR2 FQNNGV. CDR3 coding DNA: TGTGCCAGCAGCTCCCCCCGGACAGCGGCCTACGAGCAGTACTTC. Translated: CASSSPRTAAYEQYF.

V and J are TRBV10-3 and TRBJ2-7; 7 positions match TRBD1. Germline loops: CDR1 ENHRY, CDR2 SYGVKD. Trimming took 6 bases from V and 0 from J; bases not matched to a gene: 5. The CDR3 sequence is 14 residues long. In DNA, the CDR3 is TGTGCCATCAGACAACAGGGGATCTCCTACGAGCAGTACTTC. As protein: CAIRQQGISYEQYF.

V and J are TRBV19 and TRBJ2-4, with unresolved D. Trimming took 1 base from V and 8 from J, leaving 6 bases between them. The CDR3 runs 12 residues. CDR1 is LNHDA and CDR2 is SQIVND in the germline V gene (reference sequence). In DNA, the CDR3 is TGTGCCAGTAGTATAGGTCGGTACATTCAGTACTTC. It translates to CASSIGRYIQYF.

V is TRBV7-2 and J is TRBJ1-4; possible D gene TRBD1, 5 bases. The V gene's germline CDR1 is SGHTA and CDR2 FQGNSA. Trimming removed 0 bases from V and 0 bases from J, with 8 bases in between. The CDR3 length is 16 residues. In DNA, the CDR3 is TGTGCCAGCAGCTTAGCCCAGGGCGCAACTAATGAAAAACTGTTTTTT. It is translated as CASSLAQGATNEKLFF.